These T cell receptor beta chains were read from a single sample in a study of post-analysis software for immune sequencing data. TCRdb re-called the PCR reads with MiXCR, one entry per CDR3 protein. The table has approximately 350,000 distinct CDR3 sequences, about a third seen once. What was sequenced was blood. The receptors were sampled from a girl aged 10-17 years with multiple sclerosis. CDR3s include the opening cysteine and the closing phenylalanine or tryptophan. The D gene is left open where the match is weak. Size is stated for part of the rows, as once, few or many counts, or as a class when the clone is expanded.

clone_size,d_call,j_call,v_call,cdr3_nt,cdr3_aa
NA,NA,TRBJ2-1,TRBV28,TGTGCCAGCAGGGCCTTCGGGGGTCCCTCCTACAATGAGCAGTTCTTC,CASRAFGGPSYNEQFF
NA,NA,TRBJ2-4,TRBV7-9,TGTGCCAGCAGCAACACCTTAGCCAAAAACATTCAGTACTTC,CASSNTLAKNIQYF
NA,TRBD1,TRBJ2-5,TRBV5-1,TGCGCCAGCAGCGTAACAGGGGCAGAGACCCAGTACTTC,CASSVTGAETQYF
NA,TRBD2,TRBJ2-3,TRBV5-1,TGCGCCAGCAGCTTGGCCGAGGCGGGGGGCACAGATACGCAGTATTTT,CASSLAEAGGTDTQYF
NA,TRBD1,TRBJ2-7,TRBV5-6,TGTGCCAGCAGCTTGGTTGGGACAGGGGGTAGGGAGCAGTACTTC,CASSLVGTGGREQYF
NA,NA,TRBJ2-7,TRBV4-3,TGCGCCAGCAGCCAAGTAACAGGGAACTACGAGCAGTACTTC,CASSQVTGNYEQYF
NA,NA,TRBJ2-1,TRBV12-3/TRBV12-4,TGTGCCAGCAGTTCTGGTTGGAGCTCCTACAATGAGCAGTTCTTC,CASSSGWSSYNEQFF
NA,TRBD2,TRBJ2-7,TRBV6-5,TGTGCCAGCAGGCGGGGGGCAGGGTACGAGCAGTACTTC,CASRRGAGYEQYF
NA,NA,TRBJ1-6,TRBV6-5,TGTGCCAGCAGTCCTCAGGGGTACTCAGCACCCCTCCACTTT,CASSPQGYSAPLHF
few,NA,TRBJ2-3,TRBV5-1,TGCGCCAGCAGCTTCGAAGATACGCAGTATTTT,CASSFEDTQYF
few,NA,TRBJ1-5,TRBV7-2,TGTGCCAGCAGCCCCCGGGACTTTAATCAGCCCCAGCATTTT,CASSPRDFNQPQHF
NA,NA,TRBJ2-1,TRBV13,TGTGCCAGCAGCCTGGGGAGGGGGGCGAGCTCCTACAATGAGCAGTTCTTC,CASSLGRGASSYNEQFF
many,NA,TRBJ2-5,TRBV4-3,TGCGCCAGCAGCCAGGCGTCTTCCCAAGAGACCCAGTACTTC,CASSQASSQETQYF
few,NA,TRBJ2-7,TRBV7-9,TGTGCCACTCGGACAGACTACGAGCAGTACTTC,CATRTDYEQYF
few,NA,TRBJ2-7,TRBV12-3/TRBV12-4,TGTGCCAGCAGTCCCCCCCAGGCAGGGCGGATCTACGAGCAGTACTTC,CASSPPQAGRIYEQYF
NA,NA,TRBJ1-2,TRBV4-3,TGCGCCAGCAGCCAGTTAGGACGGATCTATGGCTACACCTTC,CASSQLGRIYGYTF
NA,TRBD1,TRBJ1-6,TRBV18,TGTGCCAGCTCAGATAGACAGGGGGCTCGGGATTCACCCCTCCACTTT,CASSDRQGARDSPLHF
NA,NA,TRBJ2-1,TRBV7-2,TGTGCCAGCAGCGCAGACAGGTGCCATGAGCAGTTCTTC,CASSADRCHEQFF
NA,TRBD1,TRBJ1-1,TRBV6-1,TGTGCCAACCGACAGGGGAGTGAAGCTTTCTTT,CANRQGSEAFF
NA,NA,TRBJ2-3,TRBV29-1,TGCAGCGTTGAAGAAGGGTGGAGCACAGATACGCAGTATTTT,CSVEEGWSTDTQYF
NA,NA,TRBJ2-1,TRBV12-3/TRBV12-4,TGTGCCAGCAGCCTTAGGGATACGACCTACAATGAGCAGTTCTTC,CASSLRDTTYNEQFF
NA,NA,TRBJ2-4,TRBV27,TGTGCCAGCAGACAGCAAAACATTCAGTACTTC,CASRQQNIQYF
few,TRBD1,TRBJ2-5,TRBV12-3/TRBV12-4,TGTGCCAGCAACCCCCGGGACAGCCAAGAGACCCAGTACTTC,CASNPRDSQETQYF
NA,NA,TRBJ2-7,TRBV4-2,TGTGCCAGCAGCCAAGGAATCCCCTTGGGGTACGAGCAGTACTTC,CASSQGIPLGYEQYF
few,NA,TRBJ2-1,TRBV5-1,TGCGCCAGCAGCTTAGTCAACGTGGGGGATGAGCAGTTCTTC,CASSLVNVGDEQFF
NA,TRBD1,TRBJ1-2,TRBV27,TGTGCCAGCCAGGGGGCTAGCGACTATGGCTACACCTTC,CASQGASDYGYTF
few,TRBD1,TRBJ2-5,TRBV7-2,TGTGCCAGCAGCTTCCCCATAGGGGGGACAGGGGGTGGGCAAGAGACCCAGTACTTC,CASSFPIGGTGGGQETQYF
NA,NA,TRBJ2-7,TRBV6-6,TGTGCCAGCAGTCCGCTACAGGGGGACTATTCCTACGAGCAGTACTTC,CASSPLQGDYSYEQYF
NA,NA,TRBJ2-5,TRBV4-1,TGCGCCAGCAGCCGGGTAGGGGAGCCGGAGACCCAGTACTTC,CASSRVGEPETQYF
few,TRBD1,TRBJ2-6,TRBV3-1,TGTGCCAGCAGCCAAACCTTGGGGACAGGGGTTCAGGAGTCTGGGGCCAACGTCCTGACTTTC,CASSQTLGTGVQESGANVLTF
many,NA,TRBJ2-7,TRBV6-5,TGTGCCAGCAGTCCCCAGTGGGCTTACGAGCAGTACTTC,CASSPQWAYEQYF
NA,NA,TRBJ1-2,TRBV7-9,TGTGCCAGCAGCTTACCGGGACTGCTCCTATCGAGCTACACCTTC,CASSLPGLLLSSYTF
NA,NA,TRBJ1-6,TRBV12-5,TGTGCTAGTGGTTTGGTGCAGGGAAGAAATTCACCCCTCCACTTT,CASGLVQGRNSPLHF
NA,NA,TRBJ1-5,TRBV27,TGTGCCAGCAGCGGGACGTACAATCAGCCCCAGCATTTT,CASSGTYNQPQHF
NA,TRBD1,TRBJ2-7,TRBV5-1,TGCGCCAGCAGCTTGGTCCCAGGGGGCTACGAGCAGTACTTC,CASSLVPGGYEQYF
few,TRBD2,TRBJ2-1,TRBV20-1,TGCAGTGCCCATGGGACTAGCGAGGACAATGAGCAGTTCTTC,CSAHGTSEDNEQFF
NA,NA,TRBJ2-5,TRBV11-2,TGTGCCAGCAGCTTATCGGCAGGGAACCAAGAGACCCAGTACTTC,CASSLSAGNQETQYF
NA,NA,TRBJ2-5,TRBV20-1,TGCAGTGCTAGACCCCAGGGGCGGGAGACCCAGTACTTC,CSARPQGRETQYF
NA,TRBD2,TRBJ2-5,TRBV5-1,TGCGCCAGCAGCTATGGACTAGCGGACCTCCAAGAGACCCAGTACTTC,CASSYGLADLQETQYF
NA,TRBD2,TRBJ2-1,TRBV7-9,TGTGCCAGCAACCTCCCCCGGGCAGGGAGGGATGAGCAGTTCTTC,CASNLPRAGRDEQFF
NA,NA,TRBJ1-5,TRBV30,TGTGCCTGGGGCGGAGCCGGGCAGCCCCAGCATTTT,CAWGGAGQPQHF
few,NA,TRBJ2-3,TRBV25-1,TGTGCCAGCAGTGACCCCGTGGGGAGCAAACGCACAGATACGCAGTATTTT,CASSDPVGSKRTDTQYF
NA,TRBD2,TRBJ2-1,TRBV13,TGTGCCAGCAGCTTAGGCCCAGCGGGGGGGCAGAATGAGCAGTTCTTC,CASSLGPAGGQNEQFF
NA,NA,TRBJ2-7,TRBV12-3/TRBV12-4,TGTGCCAGCAGTTTCTCAGGGGTCGAGCAGTACTTC,CASSFSGVEQYF
NA,NA,TRBJ1-6,TRBV20-1,TGCAGTGCTAGACGGGGAATTAATTCACCCCTCCACTTT,CSARRGINSPLHF
few,NA,TRBJ2-5,TRBV12-3/TRBV12-4,TGTGCCAGCAGTTTTGCGAATTCCCAGTACTTC,CASSFANSQYF
many,NA,TRBJ2-7,TRBV11-2,TGTGCCAGCAGCCCGATAAAGTGGGCCAACACCTACGAGCAGTACTTC,CASSPIKWANTYEQYF
NA,NA,TRBJ2-5,TRBV5-5,TGTGCCAGCAGCTTGCCAGCAAAAGAGACCCAGTACTTC,CASSLPAKETQYF
NA,NA,TRBJ2-1,TRBV2,TGTGCCAGCAGGCAGGGCTCCTACAATGAGCAGTTCTTC,CASRQGSYNEQFF
NA,NA,TRBJ2-2,TRBV7-9,TGTGCCAGCAGCTCCTACGGGGATTACACCGGGGAGCTGTTTTTT,CASSSYGDYTGELFF
few,NA,TRBJ1-1,TRBV6-2/TRBV6-3,TGTGCCAGCAGTTCCAGGGGAGTCTTAGCTTTCTTT,CASSSRGVLAFF
few,NA,TRBJ1-2,TRBV20-1,TGCAGTGCCGAGGAGTACGTAGCGTATGGCTACACCTTC,CSAEEYVAYGYTF
NA,NA,TRBJ1-2,TRBV5-1,TGCGCCAGCAGCTTTTCTGAAGGGGCGGATGGCTACACCTTC,CASSFSEGADGYTF
NA,NA,TRBJ2-7,TRBV12-3/TRBV12-4,TGTGCCAGCAGTCCGGCGAGCTCCTACGAGCAGTACTTC,CASSPASSYEQYF
NA,TRBD2,TRBJ2-3,TRBV29-1,TGCAGCGTTGAGGGTGGGGAGGGTAAAACGGATACGCAGTATTTT,CSVEGGEGKTDTQYF